What follows is one TCR beta chain and its context. Which antigen it targets is not known. Per-nucleotide qualities are absent, and no much larger clonotype sits a single base away. The data originate from a study of blood T cell repertoires in COVID-19 (dated by TCRdb to about 2020). In the study overall: Samples from collaborators originated in the United States, Italy and Spain and spanned both the acute and convalescent phases of COVID-19. The prospective study material was composed of cDNA or gDNA derived from T cells, B-cell-depleted T cells, or PBMCs. Subjects who had been exposed to COVID-19, were actively infected with it, or had recovered from it provided the deeply sampled blood TCRbeta repertoires that made up the dataset. The repertoires were released in a freely available public database meant as a resource for research on the immune response to SARS-CoV-2. Samples came from the ongoing ImmuneRACE study (first 160 participants) plus 1,254 subjects from 6 global collaborators. Nearly every sample came with metadata listing a de-identified subject ID, COVID-19 status, age in years and sex. Where available, HLA class I and class II types were obtained from metadata supplied by the sample provider rather than from assay-based typing.

The CDR1 and CDR2 encoded by the germline V gene are SGHDT and YYEEEE. Measured from the cysteine to the phenylalanine, the CDR3 is 14 residues long. Just the 42-base CDR3 DNA is kept, in frame starting at base 1. V drops 0 bases and J drops 0 bases, leaving 7 bases in between. Paper-wide results and their limitations: The quantity of clinical and demographic metadata differed by source and by participant and was supplied without curation.

TCRbeta CDR3 regions were amplified from genomic DNA by means of the immunoSEQ Assay, a bias-controlled multiplex PCR. Concerning the study's data processing: The number of nucleated cells in each sample was estimated by amplification of reference gene primers within the assay. To quantify the absolute abundance of each unique TCRbeta CDR3 rearrangement, sequence reads were collapsed and filtered. For each sample, productive Simpson clonality was calculated as the square root of Simpson's diversity index over productive rearrangements. TCRdb stores this immuneACCESS table with in-frame sequences only. Part of the clones is absent; in the studies checked, under half of the shortfall reflects unresolved V genes, and no reason is known for the rest. The V and J calls and clone size are taken from that table; D and trimming were inferred from the DNA. The sample has approximately 230,000 clones on record, 87% of them singletons. Roughly 3% of the sample lies in the top ten.

Whole blood was collected in K2EDTA tubes by collaborating institutions according to the institutions' own protocols. For TCRbeta analysis, collaborators shipped samples in one of three forms: frozen whole blood, isolated PBMCs, or DNA extracted from either of those sample types. Material: peripheral blood. The V gene is TRBV5-6 and the J gene is TRBJ2-7; matching of 5 bases hints at TRBD2 as the D gene. This sequence originates from a man younger than 35 with active or convalescent COVID-19. The CDR3 protein sequence reads: CASSLGGSSYEQYF. The DNA is as follows: TGTGCCAGCAGCTTGGGAGGGAGCTCCTACGAGCAGTACTTC.